The clone carrying this T cell receptor beta chain was detected only once. The antigen is not known. Time point specified: week 47, end of study. In every dose of vaccine, 300 ug of mutant IDH1 20-mer peptide was given alongside topical imiquimod. Diagnosis in the donors showed new WHO grade 3 or 4 astrocytomas that were IDH1-mutant and ATRX-lost. This entry is derived from a study of a mutant IDH1 vaccine in newly diagnosed glioma. At the level of the study: The start of vaccination came 4-6 weeks after radiotherapy alone, or with temozolomide cycles. Sex among treated patients split about 62% male, roughly 40% female; mean age was roughly 40 years.

V lost 3 bases and J lost 7, with 10 bases in between. The CDR3 is made up of 13 amino acids. Germline V CDR1 and CDR2: MNHEY, SMNVEV (reference sequence). The assay was immunoSEQ multiplex PCR, and TCRdb's table has in-frame clones only and misses some. The table records some 50,000 clones, about 61% of them present only once. The receptor's source is a man aged 35 to 55 with glioma. Some clones in this sample may be carry-over from other donors' samples. The chain carries TRBV27 and TRBJ1-5; no firm D call. Source: peripheral blood mononuclear cells (PBMCs), taken from a glioma patient whose treatment included an IDH1 peptide vaccine. CDR3 in DNA: TGTGCCAGCAGTTTTGCGGGCGGGCAGCCCCAGCATTTT. This translates into CASSFAGGQPQHF.